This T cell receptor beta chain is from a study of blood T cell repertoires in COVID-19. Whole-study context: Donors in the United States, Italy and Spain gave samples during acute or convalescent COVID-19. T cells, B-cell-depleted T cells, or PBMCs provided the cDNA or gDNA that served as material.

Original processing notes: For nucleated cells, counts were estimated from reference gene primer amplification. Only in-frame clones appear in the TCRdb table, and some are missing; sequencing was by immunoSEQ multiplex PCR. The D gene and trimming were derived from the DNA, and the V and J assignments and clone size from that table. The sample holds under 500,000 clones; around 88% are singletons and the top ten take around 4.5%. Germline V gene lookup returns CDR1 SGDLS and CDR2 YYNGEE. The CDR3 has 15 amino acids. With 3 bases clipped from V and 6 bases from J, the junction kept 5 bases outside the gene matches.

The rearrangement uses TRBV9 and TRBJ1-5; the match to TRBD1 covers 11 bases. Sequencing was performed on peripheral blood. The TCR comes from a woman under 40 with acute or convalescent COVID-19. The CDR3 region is CASSAGTGGPQPQHF. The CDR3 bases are TGTGCCAGCAGCGCCGGGACAGGGGGTCCTCAGCCCCAGCATTTT.